This T cell receptor beta chain was obtained from a study of yellow fever vaccine responses in identical twins. Study conclusions and caveats: Twin vaccine T cell responses reportedly seemed partly convergent, partly personalized.

The CDR3 covers 15 residues. V lost 1 base to trimming and J lost 3 bases; unmatched junction nucleotides: 3. From germline, CDR1 is DFQATT and CDR2 SNEGSKA (reference sequence). This clonotype was seen just once. Its cognate antigen is unknown. Each CDR3 protein is one row after TCRdb ran MiXCR on the RT-PCR reads. The sample carries fewer than 650 distinct CDR3 sequences, approximately 81% recorded once. The sample in question was T cells from blood (PBMCs), unsorted or a sorted subset (not recorded which), obtained before or after yellow fever vaccination (not recorded which). V gene TRBV20-1 combines with J gene TRBJ2-1, with 10 bases lining up with TRBD2. The clonotype was recovered from a woman between 18 and 30 years old who received the yellow fever vaccine. The CDR3 DNA is TGCAGTGCTAGAGTCGGGACTAGCGACTACAATGAGCAGTTCTTC. Amino acids: CSARVGTSDYNEQFF.